The 27 T cell receptor beta chains listed next were all sequenced from one sample in a study of Graves' ophthalmopathy and Graves' hyperthyroidism. TCR beta CDR3 regions were amplified from RNA transcripts. The first round was an RT-PCR with HTBI primers, and the second round was a multiplex PCR. TCRdb reanalysed the multiplex PCR reads using MiXCR and keeps one entry per CDR3 protein. The data show about 390,000 distinct CDR3 sequences, roughly a sixth seen once. The sequenced material came from peripheral blood. The receptors derive from an adult woman with stable Graves' hyperthyroidism.

This rearrangement joins TRBV12-3 or TRBV12-4 to TRBJ2-5, with D possibly matching TRBD1 (6 bases). Trimming removed 7 bases from V and 5 bases from J, with 11 bases in between. There are 12 residues in the CDR3. The CDR3 is CASNQGRETQYF. DNA of the CDR3: TGTGCCAGCAACCAGGGGCGGGAGACCCAGTACTTC.

There are many counts of this clonotype. V gene TRBV29-1 combines with J gene TRBJ1-1; the match to TRBD1 covers 8 bases. The CDR3 sequence is 12 residues long. Germline lookup yields CDR1 SQVTM and CDR2 ANQGSEA. Losses at the gene ends were 7 bases for V and 7 bases for J; bases not matched to a gene: 8. CDR3 sequence reads: CSAKDRADEAFF. The CDR3 coding sequence is TGCAGCGCTAAGGACAGGGCGGATGAAGCTTTCTTT.

This clonotype showed up many times. The rearrangement uses TRBV6-2 or TRBV6-3 and TRBJ2-2, with D perhaps matching TRBD2 (6 bases). Trimming shortened V by 6 bases and J by 2 bases, and 10 bases separated the two germline ends. This CDR3 is built from 14 residues. Per the germline V gene, CDR1 is MNHEY and CDR2 is SVGEGT. In nucleotides, the CDR3 is TGTGCCAGCAGCGGAGGGAGTAACACCGGGGAGCTGTTTTTT. It translates to CASSGGSNTGELFF.

This clonotype has just a few counts. With a much larger clone just one base away, this may be a read error. The chain is built from TRBV7-3 and TRBJ2-2, with 9 bases fitting TRBD1. The CDR3 extends over 15 amino acids. Germline V gives CDR1 SGHTA, CDR2 FQGTGA. Written as DNA, the CDR3 is TGTGCCAGCAGCTTAAAGGGACAGGGTACCGGGGAGCTGTGTTTT. Its translation: CASSLKGQGTGELCF.

V usage is TRBV6-1 and J usage is TRBJ2-5, with D perhaps matching TRBD2 (6 bases). Germline CDR1 and CDR2: MNHNS and SASEGT. V dropped 5 bases and J dropped 4 bases, with 14 bases sitting between them. This CDR3 comprises 14 residues. The CDR3 is CASSRGLLRETQYF. CDR3 in DNA: TGTGCCAGCAGTCGGGGACTTCTAAGAGAGACCCAGTACTTC.

The chain links TRBV5-1 to TRBJ2-7, with D possibly being TRBD1 or TRBD2 (5 bases each). CDR3 length equals 14 residues. V lost 2 bases to trimming and J lost 7 bases, with 16 bases between them. In germline, CDR1 is SGHRS, CDR2 YFSETQ. The CDR3 DNA reads TGCGCCAGCAGCTTCGGACAACCTGAGGGGGAGCAGTACTTC. It specifies CASSFGQPEGEQYF.

This chain joins TRBV6-5 and TRBJ1-1, with a tentative D call TRBD1 (5 bases). Germline loops: CDR1 MNHEY, CDR2 SVGAGI. The CDR3 runs 17 residues. Deletions cut 2 bases from V and 0 bases from J, with 16 bases between. This CDR3 reads CASSYAPTGRLNTEAFF. CDR3 coding DNA: TGTGCCAGCAGTTACGCTCCGACGGGGCGGTTGAACACTGAAGCTTTCTTT.

The V call is TRBV6-1, the J call TRBJ1-2; TRBD1 matches 10 bases. Germline CDR1 MNHNS, CDR2 SASEGT. CDR3 length: 14 amino acids. V dropped 5 bases and J dropped 8; count of bases not matched to a gene: 8. CDR3 amino acids: CASSRTGGLGGYTF. CDR3 nucleotides: TGTGCCAGCAGTCGGACAGGGGGTCTGGGAGGCTACACCTTC.

There are a few counts of this clonotype. This chain links TRBV30 with TRBJ1-5; 8 bases map to TRBD1. The CDR3 sequence is 14 residues long. Germline trimming cut 1 base from V and 6 bases from J; bases unmatched to any gene: 5. The germline gives CDR1 GTSNPN, CDR2 SVGIG (reference sequence). The CDR3 reads CAWSAGGRIQPQHF. CDR3 DNA sequence: TGTGCCTGGAGTGCAGGGGGCAGAATTCAGCCCCAGCATTTT.

The rearrangement joins TRBV5-5 to TRBJ1-5; D not resolved. V lost 0 bases and J lost 4, with 14 bases in between. The germline V gene has CDR1 SGHKS and CDR2 YYEKEE (reference sequence). CDR3 length: 16 residues. The CDR3 nucleotides are TGTGCCAGCAGCTTGGGGGCCCCGTGGGGAAATCAGCCCCAGCATTTT. It is translated as CASSLGAPWGNQPQHF. Full variable domain (outside the CDR3, taken from reference TRBV5-5 and TRBJ1-5): DAGVTQSPTHLIKTRGQQVTLRCSPISGHKSVSWYQQVLGQGPQFIFQYYEKEERGRGNFPDRFSARQFPNYSSELNVNALLLGDSALYLCASSLGAPWGNQPQHFGDGTRLSIL.

This clonotype has only a few counts. V is TRBV9 and J is TRBJ1-1; 7 bases are a match to TRBD1. The CDR3 is 15 amino acids. V shed 2 bases and J 4 bases; nucleotides not matched to a gene: 8. Per the germline V gene, CDR1 is SGDLS and CDR2 is YYNGEE. CDR3 nucleotide sequence: TGTGCCAGCAGCGTTAAGGACAGGCTGGGCACTGAAGCTTTCTTT. Amino acids: CASSVKDRLGTEAFF. The full variable domain, rest sourced from reference TRBV9 and TRBJ1-1, is DSGVTQTPKHLITATGQRVTLRCSPRSGDLSVYWYQQSLDQGLQFLIQYYNGEERAKGNILERFSAQQFPDLHSELNLSSLELGDSALYFCASSVKDRLGTEAFFGQGTRLTVV.

This clonotype was picked up many times. V and J are TRBV6-1 and TRBJ2-5; TRBD2 is a possible D gene (7 bases). CDR3 length equals 15 residues. Between the trimmed V and J ends, which lost 7 bases and 4 bases, there was a span of 19 bases. CDR1 is MNHNS and CDR2 is SASEGT in the germline V gene. This CDR3 reads CASTQGRGAGETQYF. The CDR3 DNA reads as TGTGCCAGCACCCAGGGACGGGGGGCGGGAGAGACCCAGTACTTC.

This clonotype came up a few times. This chain links TRBV6-1 with TRBJ2-7; D is unresolved. The CDR3 loop spans 14 amino acids. Germline lookup yields CDR1 MNHNS and CDR2 SASEGT. With 10 bases removed from V and 2 bases from J, the gap between germline ends came to 18 bases. CDR3 DNA: TGTGCCACGAACGGCGTCCCGCTCACCTACGAGCAGTACTTC. This translates into CATNGVPLTYEQYF.

The gene calls are TRBV5-1 and TRBJ1-6, with a possible D match to TRBD1 (5 bases). V was pared by 3 bases and J by 5 bases, with 15 bases between. Germline V lookup: CDR1 SGHRS, CDR2 YFSETQ. CDR3 length: 16 residues. As DNA, the CDR3 is TGCGCCAGCAGCTATGAGGTTGCGGACAATAATTCACCCCTCCACTTT. Translation: CASSYEVADNNSPLHF.

At least ten counts were recorded for this clonotype. The gene calls are TRBV2 and TRBJ1-1, with 8 bases aligning to TRBD1. CDR1 and CDR2 (germline): SNHLY, FYNNEI. V lost 6 bases and J lost 5; bases outside the gene matches: 8. This CDR3 contains 14 residues. This CDR3 is CASRIGQGLTEAFF. As DNA, the CDR3 is TGTGCCAGCAGGATTGGACAGGGCTTGACTGAAGCTTTCTTT.

This clonotype was detected many times. Just one base apart from a much larger clone, this may be a read error. This chain uses TRBV30 with TRBJ1-1, with D possibly being TRBD1 (5 bases). V gave up 5 bases and J gave up 4 bases, with 14 bases separating them. CDR3 length: 13 amino acids. CDR1 and CDR2 (germline): GTSNPN, SVGIG (reference sequence). The CDR3 here is CAWCHQGSTEAFF. The CDR3, as DNA: TGTGCCTGGTGCCATCAGGGTAGCACTGAAGCTTTCTTT.

This clonotype was observed many times. The rearrangement uses TRBV5-1 and TRBJ1-2; the match to TRBD1 covers 10 bases. Looked up from germline, CDR1 is SGHRS and CDR2 is YFSETQ. With 2 bases clipped from V and 4 bases from J, the junction kept 2 bases outside the gene matches. The CDR3 consists of 14 residues. The CDR3 bases are TGCGCCAGCAGCTTCGGGACAGGGGTCTATGGCTACACCTTC. As protein: CASSFGTGVYGYTF.

As to this clonotype: At one end, the junction sequence differs from germline, possibly due to a read error. The rearrangement uses TRBV7-2 and TRBJ1-6; 7 bases match TRBD1. The germline V gene encodes CDR1 SGHTA and CDR2 FQGNSA. The CDR3 extends over 13 amino acids. As DNA, the CDR3 is TGTGCCAGCCAACAGGGGTATAATCCACCCCTCTACTTT. The encoded protein is CASQQGYNPPLYF.

This clonotype was seen many times. The chain couples TRBV5-1 to TRBJ1-2, with D possibly being TRBD1 (5 bases). Germline CDR1 SGHRS, CDR2 YFSETQ. This CDR3 is built from 17 residues. The V and J ends lost 4 bases and 0 bases respectively, with 19 bases between them. This CDR3 is CASSPGVFGGANYGYTF. In DNA, the CDR3 is TGCGCCAGCAGCCCGGGTGTATTTGGAGGGGCTAACTATGGCTACACCTTC.

At least ten counts were recorded for this clonotype. The chain recombines TRBV6-5 with TRBJ2-5; either TRBD1 or TRBD2 may supply D (6 bases each). The V end was cut by 4 bases, the J end by 4 bases, with 13 bases between. The germline V gene encodes CDR1 MNHEY and CDR2 SVGAGI. The CDR3 contains 14 residues. CDR3 nucleotide sequence: TGTGCCAGCAGTTGGAATTCGGGGGCAGAGACCCAGTACTTC. Translating it yields CASSWNSGAETQYF.

This clonotype appeared a few times. This chain uses TRBV11-1 with TRBJ2-3, with D maybe TRBD2 (5 bases). CDR3 length equals 15 residues. Trimming pared 1 base from V and 9 bases from J, leaving 17 bases between. CDR1 is SGHAT and CDR2 is FQDESV in the germline V gene (reference sequence). CDR3: CASSLGPGKLGTQYF. CDR3 DNA: TGTGCCAGCAGCTTAGGGCCGGGAAAGCTTGGGACGCAGTATTTT.

The sample holds many counts of this clonotype. This chain uses TRBV7-8 with TRBJ2-7, with unresolved D. Per the germline V gene, CDR1 is SGHVS and CDR2 is FQNEAQ. The CDR3 has 14 amino acids. V lost 2 bases, J lost 1 base, and 9 bases lay in between. The CDR3 DNA sequence: TGTGCCAGCAGCTTACAGAAGGCTTCCTACGAGCAGTACTTC. It encodes CASSLQKASYEQYF.

Many counts were recorded for this clonotype. This may stem from a read error, because a much larger clone lies one nucleotide away. V usage is TRBV11-2 and J usage is TRBJ1-1; D remains ambiguous. The germline V and J ends were trimmed by 6 bases and 1 base, with 9 bases remaining between them. The V gene's germline CDR1 is SGHAT and CDR2 FQNNGV. The CDR3 length is 13 residues. The CDR3 DNA reads TGTGCCAGCAGTAAAACAGCGAACACTGAAGCTTTCTTT. This encodes CASSKTANTEAFF.

Ten or more counts support this clonotype. This rearrangement joins TRBV12-3 or TRBV12-4 to TRBJ1-2, with D hard to call. The CDR3 contains 14 residues. V lost 1 base and J lost 8, with 14 bases in between. The CDR3 is CASSLGSGPGGYTF. In DNA form, the CDR3 reads TGTGCCAGCAGTTTAGGCAGTGGCCCGGGGGGCTACACCTTC.

Only a few counts were recorded for this clonotype. The rearrangement links TRBV5-1 to TRBJ1-1, with D possibly TRBD1 on 5 matching bases. This CDR3 is built from 13 residues. V lost 4 bases, J lost 4 bases, and 11 bases lay in between. The germline V gene encodes CDR1 SGHRS and CDR2 YFSETQ. As DNA, the CDR3 is TGCGCCAGCAGCGCCCCAGGGTTCACTGAAGCTTTCTTT. Translated, it gives CASSAPGFTEAFF.

Ten or more counts support this clonotype. The CDR3 protein is CASSGEVQETQYF. The CDR3 nucleotides read TGTGCCAGCAGTGGGGAGGTCCAAGAGACCCAGTACTTC. This chain uses TRBV2 with TRBJ2-5, with D maybe TRBD2 (6 bases). CDR1 is SNHLY and CDR2 is FYNNEI in the germline V gene. This CDR3 comprises 13 residues. V was cut by 4 bases and J by 1 base, with 7 bases left in between.

This clonotype was found many times. This chain connects TRBV6-1 to TRBJ2-5, with D possibly being TRBD1 or TRBD2 (6 bases each). CDR1 MNHNS and CDR2 SASEGT come from the germline V gene. V was cut by 3 bases and J by 7 bases, with 21 bases left in between. This CDR3 has 16 residues. The CDR3 sequence: CASSDDSQGRRGTQYF. The CDR3 DNA sequence: TGTGCCAGCAGTGATGATTCCCAGGGGAGGCGTGGGACCCAGTACTTC.